The 18 T cell receptor beta chains listed next were all sequenced from one sample in a study of T-cell reconstitution after alpha-beta-depleted transplantation in children. Unique molecular identifiers were used to barcode this TCRbeta library. TCRdb passed the PCR reads through MiXCR, listing each CDR3 protein once. This repertoire shows tens of thousands of distinct CDR3 sequences, roughly 4.4% found once; its top ten account for approximately 17%. Sequenced material: PBMCs, mostly from graft donor cells, taken 180 days after TCRalphabeta/CD19-depleted stem cell transplant. All receptors come from a boy less than two years old who had a stem cell transplant for acute myeloid leukemia, so the T cells may come from the graft donor.

This clonotype was detected ten times or more. This rearrangement joins TRBV7-2 to TRBJ2-2; 7 nucleotides align to TRBD1. Germline CDR1 reads SGHTA; CDR2 reads FQGNSA. The CDR3 totals 16 residues. V lost 5 bases, J lost 1 base, and 7 bases stayed unmatched. This chain's CDR3 is CASSARTGVNTGELFF. CDR3 nucleotide sequence: TGTGCCAGCAGCGCCAGGACAGGCGTGAACACCGGGGAGCTGTTTTTT.

This clonotype occurred many times. The V and J genes are TRBV10-2 and TRBJ2-1, with 7 bases identical to TRBD2. Germline V gene data show CDR1 as WSHSY and CDR2 as SAAADI. This CDR3 contains 17 residues. J was trimmed by 6 bases and V by 2 bases; bases with no gene match: 13. CDR3 nucleotide sequence: TGCGCCAGCAGTGAGGAGCGGGGTGACTTCTACCGCAATGAGCAGTTCTTC. Residues: CASSEERGDFYRNEQFF.

This clonotype has at least ten counts. The chain couples TRBV20-1 to TRBJ2-7; TRBD1 might be the D (7 bases). Germline V gene lookup returns CDR1 DFQATT and CDR2 SNEGSKA (reference sequence). This CDR3 contains 13 residues. The V end lost 5 bases, the J end lost 5 bases, and 16 bases lay between the germline ends. This CDR3 is CSARFRGVNEQYF. CDR3 DNA: TGCAGTGCTCGATTCAGGGGGGTGAACGAGCAGTACTTC.

This clonotype came up many times. The chain has TRBV12-5 and TRBJ2-3; the match to TRBD2 covers 10 bases. Unmatched junction bases numbered 4, after V lost 6 bases and J lost 4 bases. CDR1 is LGHNT, CDR2 FRNRAP, per germline. The CDR3 consists of 14 residues. The CDR3 loop is CASGSTSGADTQYF. CDR3 sequence (DNA): TGTGCTAGTGGGTCTACTAGCGGGGCAGATACGCAGTATTTT.

The chain employs TRBV2 and TRBJ2-1; 14 bases match TRBD2. Germline CDR1 is SNHLY and CDR2 is FYNNEI. Trimming cost V 10 bases and J 1 base; bases outside gene matches: 12. CDR3 length: 18 residues. DNA for the CDR3: TGTGCCATCATCCTGACTAGCGGGGGGGCTACTTCCTACAATGAGCAGTTCTTC. Protein sequence: CAIILTSGGATSYNEQFF.

This clonotype was picked up many times. DNA for the CDR3: TGTGCCAGCAGCTTTTTGCAAGAGACCCAGTACTTC. This translates into CASSFLQETQYF. The chain joins TRBV7-2 to TRBJ2-5; D is unclear. The CDR3 spans 12 residues. Trimming took off 3 bases at V and 2 bases at J, with 4 bases between the two ends. Germline lookup yields CDR1 SGHTA and CDR2 FQGNSA.

Many counts were recorded for this clonotype. This chain joins TRBV5-4 and TRBJ2-3; 10 bases are a match to TRBD2. Germline V gives CDR1 SGHNT, CDR2 YYREEE (reference sequence). The CDR3 has 16 residues. V shed 1 base and J 2 bases; nucleotides not matched to a gene: 4. The CDR3 reads CASSLKRGGPTDTQYF. The DNA of the CDR3 is TGTGCCAGCAGCTTGAAGCGGGGGGGGCCCACAGATACGCAGTATTTT.

This clonotype occurred many times. The chain is built from TRBV20-1 and TRBJ2-3; D remains ambiguous. Trimming cost V 5 bases and J 8 bases, with 11 bases left between them. Germline CDR1 DFQATT, CDR2 SNEGSKA (reference sequence). This CDR3 region has 11 residues. The CDR3 DNA sequence: TGCAGTGCTCAGACTGACATTACGCAGTATTTT. Translating it yields CSAQTDITQYF.

This clonotype was picked up many times. V and J are TRBV6-5 and TRBJ1-1; D gene unclear. Trimming removed 6 bases at V and 1 base at J, with 9 bases between. Germline CDR1 MNHEY, CDR2 SVGAGI. CDR3 length: 13 residues. CDR3 DNA: TGTGCCAGCAGACTGGACGGGAACACTGAAGCTTTCTTT. Its translation is CASRLDGNTEAFF.

This clonotype has a count of ten or more. V and J are TRBV7-2 and TRBJ1-2; no clear D gene. Germline V gene lookup returns CDR1 SGHTA and CDR2 FQGNSA. This CDR3 has 15 residues. V was trimmed by 6 bases and J by 0 bases, leaving 14 bases between them. Written as DNA, the CDR3 is TGTGCCAGCAGTCCAACGGGCGGGGCTAACTATGGCTACACCTTC. Its translation is CASSPTGGANYGYTF.

This clonotype occurred many times. The rearrangement joins TRBV28 to TRBJ1-1; possibly TRBD1 for D (5 bases). Germline-derived CDR1 and CDR2 are MDHEN and SYDVKM. V lost 7 bases to trimming and J lost 6 bases, with 15 bases between them. CDR3 size: 13 residues. DNA for the CDR3: TGTGCCAGCACGGAGGCAGGGCTCGCTGAAGCTTTCTTT. The encoded protein is CASTEAGLAEAFF.

This clonotype came up many times. J is TRBJ1-6 and V is TRBV20-1, with D maybe TRBD1 (6 bases). The CDR3 has 15 amino acids. Germline lookup yields CDR1 DFQATT and CDR2 SNEGSKA (reference sequence). V dropped 6 bases and J dropped 7 bases, with 19 bases sitting between them. The CDR3 sequence: CSAPPRGAPNSPLHF. The CDR3, as DNA: TGCAGTGCCCCCCCCCGGGGGGCGCCCAATTCACCCCTCCACTTT.

This clonotype has a count of ten or more. This chain uses TRBV12-3 or TRBV12-4 with TRBJ1-5; unclear D gene. The CDR3 spans 15 residues. Trimming stripped 2 bases from V and 0 bases from J, with 8 bases between. CDR3 bases: TGTGCCAGCAGTTTATTAAGTTATAGCAATCAGCCCCAGCATTTT. Protein product: CASSLLSYSNQPQHF.

This clonotype showed up many times. This rearrangement joins TRBV5-1 to TRBJ2-2; D unclear. Trimming shortened V by 2 bases and J by 0 bases, and 8 bases separated the two germline ends. In germline, CDR1 is SGHRS, CDR2 YFSETQ. This CDR3 comprises 15 residues. CDR3: CASSLLAPNTGELFF. The CDR3 nucleotides read TGCGCCAGCAGCTTATTGGCCCCGAACACCGGGGAGCTGTTTTTT.

This clonotype was counted at least ten times. In DNA form, the CDR3 reads TGTGCCAGCAGCTTCCCGTCCCTTCTCGAGCAGTACGTC. As protein: CASSFPSLLEQYV. The chain employs TRBV7-9 and TRBJ2-7, with D unresolved. The CDR3 runs to 13 residues. Deletions cut 3 bases from V and 6 bases from J, with 12 bases between. In germline, CDR1 is SEHNR, CDR2 FQNEAQ (reference sequence).

In its sample, this clonotype was seen many times. The chain joins TRBV7-8 to TRBJ1-3; D remains ambiguous. V lost 2 bases to trimming and J lost 0 bases, with 11 bases between them. CDR3 length equals 16 residues. Germline CDR1 is SGHVS and CDR2 is FQNEAQ. CDR3 sequence reads: CASSLSFTHSGNTIYF. The CDR3 DNA reads as TGTGCCAGCAGCTTATCCTTTACTCACTCTGGAAACACCATATATTTT. The complete variable domain, with remaining parts taken from reference TRBV7-8 and TRBJ1-3, reads GAGVSQSPRYKVAKRGQDVALRCDPISGHVSLFWYQQALGQGPEFLTYFQNEAQLDKSGLPSDRFFAERPEGSVSTLKIQRTQQEDSAVYLCASSLSFTHSGNTIYFGEGSWLTVV.

This clonotype was counted at least ten times. V usage is TRBV28 and J usage is TRBJ1-5; 7 bases map to TRBD1. V was clipped by 7 bases and J by 7 bases; unmatched bases: 10. Germline CDR1 is MDHEN and CDR2 is SYDVKM. The CDR3 totals 14 residues. The CDR3 loop is CASTLWAGGQPQHF. The CDR3, as DNA: TGTGCCAGCACCCTATGGGCAGGGGGACAGCCCCAGCATTTT.

This clonotype came up many times. V usage is TRBV20-1 and J usage is TRBJ2-1; D is unclear. The CDR3 is made up of 15 amino acids. Trimming took off 6 bases at V and 6 bases at J, with 21 bases between the two ends. Per germline, CDR1 DFQATT and CDR2 SNEGSKA (reference sequence). In nucleotides, the CDR3 is TGCAGTGCAAATACCCGCCCCTCCCTCCTCAATGAGCAGTTCTTC. It translates to CSANTRPSLLNEQFF.